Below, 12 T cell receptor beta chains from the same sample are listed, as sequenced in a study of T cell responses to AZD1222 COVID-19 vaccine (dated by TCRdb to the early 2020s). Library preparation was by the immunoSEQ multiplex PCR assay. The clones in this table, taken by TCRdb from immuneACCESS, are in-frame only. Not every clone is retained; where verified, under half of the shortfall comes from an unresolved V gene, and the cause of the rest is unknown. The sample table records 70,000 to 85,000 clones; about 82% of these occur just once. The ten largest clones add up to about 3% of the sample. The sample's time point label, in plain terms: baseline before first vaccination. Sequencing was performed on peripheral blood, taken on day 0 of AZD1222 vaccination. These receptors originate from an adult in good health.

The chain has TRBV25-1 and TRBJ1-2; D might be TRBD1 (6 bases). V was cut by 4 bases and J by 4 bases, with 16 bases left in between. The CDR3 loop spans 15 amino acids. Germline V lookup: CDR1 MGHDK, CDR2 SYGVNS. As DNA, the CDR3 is TGTGCCAGCAGTGCTAACCCAACAGGGCCCTATGGCTACACCTTC. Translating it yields CASSANPTGPYGYTF.

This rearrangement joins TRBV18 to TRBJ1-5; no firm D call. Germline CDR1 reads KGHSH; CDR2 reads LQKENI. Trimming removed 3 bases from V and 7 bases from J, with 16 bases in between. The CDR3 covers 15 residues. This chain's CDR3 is CASSPETTGLQPQHF. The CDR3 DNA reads TGTGCCAGCTCACCGGAAACAACTGGATTACAGCCCCAGCATTTT.

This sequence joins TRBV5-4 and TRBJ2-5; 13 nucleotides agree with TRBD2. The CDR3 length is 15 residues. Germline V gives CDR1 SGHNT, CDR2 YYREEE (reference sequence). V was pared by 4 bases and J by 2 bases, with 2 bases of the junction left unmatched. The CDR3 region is CASSGTSGEQETQYF. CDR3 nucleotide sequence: TGTGCCAGCAGCGGGACTAGCGGGGAACAAGAGACCCAGTACTTC.

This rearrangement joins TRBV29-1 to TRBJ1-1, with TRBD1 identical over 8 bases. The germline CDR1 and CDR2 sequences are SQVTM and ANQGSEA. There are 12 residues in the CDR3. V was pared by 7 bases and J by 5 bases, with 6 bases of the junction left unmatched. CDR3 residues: CSDKQGGTEAFF. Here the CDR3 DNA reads TGCAGCGATAAACAGGGGGGGACTGAAGCTTTCTTT.

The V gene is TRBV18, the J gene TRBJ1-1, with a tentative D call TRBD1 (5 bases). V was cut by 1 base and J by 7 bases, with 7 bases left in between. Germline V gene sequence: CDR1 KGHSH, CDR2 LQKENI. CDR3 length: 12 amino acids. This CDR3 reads CASSPRDLEAFF. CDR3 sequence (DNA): TGTGCCAGCTCACCACGGGACCTTGAAGCTTTCTTT.

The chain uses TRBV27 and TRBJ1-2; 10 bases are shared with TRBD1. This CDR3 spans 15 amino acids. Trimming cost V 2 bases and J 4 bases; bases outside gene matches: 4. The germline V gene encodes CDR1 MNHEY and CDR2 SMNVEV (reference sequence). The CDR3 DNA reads TGTGCCAGCAGTTTAGGGGGACAGGGGCCCTATGGCTACACCTTC. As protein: CASSLGGQGPYGYTF.

The CDR3 DNA reads TGTGCCAGCTCACCTAAGAATGCGGGGGTGAGAGATTCACCCCTCCACTTT. Residues: CASSPKNAGVRDSPLHF. The rearrangement joins TRBV18 to TRBJ1-6; D might be TRBD1 (5 bases). V dropped 3 bases and J dropped 8 bases, with 20 bases sitting between them. Germline CDR1 is KGHSH and CDR2 is LQKENI. There are 17 residues in the CDR3.

The CDR3 here is CASSYSGLSYNEQFF. The CDR3 region has the DNA TGTGCCAGCAGTTATTCTGGGCTTTCCTACAATGAGCAGTTCTTC. J is TRBJ2-1 and V is TRBV6-2 or TRBV6-3; D is ambiguous. The germline CDR1 and CDR2 sequences are MNHEY and SVGEGT. CDR3 length: 15 amino acids. The V gene lost 3 bases and the J gene lost 1 base, with 10 bases spanning the gap.

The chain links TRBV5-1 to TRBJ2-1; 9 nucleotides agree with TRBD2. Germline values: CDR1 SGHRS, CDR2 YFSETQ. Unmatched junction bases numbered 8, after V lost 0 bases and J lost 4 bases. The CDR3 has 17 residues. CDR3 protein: CASSLDRAGGRYNEQFF. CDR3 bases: TGCGCCAGCAGCTTGGATCGAGCGGGAGGCCGATACAATGAGCAGTTCTTC.

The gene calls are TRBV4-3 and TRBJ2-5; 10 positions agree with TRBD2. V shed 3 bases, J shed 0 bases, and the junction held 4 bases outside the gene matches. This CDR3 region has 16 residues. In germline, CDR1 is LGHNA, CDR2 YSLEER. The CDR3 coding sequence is TGCGCCAGCAGCCATGGGCTAGCGGGGGACCAAGAGACCCAGTACTTC. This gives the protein CASSHGLAGDQETQYF.

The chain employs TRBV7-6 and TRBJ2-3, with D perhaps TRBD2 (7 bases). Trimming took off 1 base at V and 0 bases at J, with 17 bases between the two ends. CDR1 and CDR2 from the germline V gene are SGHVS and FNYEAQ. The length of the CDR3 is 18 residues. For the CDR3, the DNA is TGTGCCAGCAGCTTAGGGGGGGGCAGGCTTTCTAGCACAGATACGCAGTATTTT. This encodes CASSLGGGRLSSTDTQYF.

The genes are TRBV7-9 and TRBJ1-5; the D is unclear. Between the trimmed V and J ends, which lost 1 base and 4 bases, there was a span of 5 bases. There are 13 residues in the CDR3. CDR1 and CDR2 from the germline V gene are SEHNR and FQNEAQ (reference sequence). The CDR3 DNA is TGTGCCAGCAGCTTAGGGCCAAATCAGCCCCAGCATTTT. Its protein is CASSLGPNQPQHF. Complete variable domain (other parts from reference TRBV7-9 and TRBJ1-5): DTGVSQNPRHKITKRGQNVTFRCDPISEHNRLYWYRQTLGQGPEFLTYFQNEAQLEKSRLLSDRFSAERPKGSFSTLEIQRTEQGDSAMYLCASSLGPNQPQHFGDGTRLSIL.